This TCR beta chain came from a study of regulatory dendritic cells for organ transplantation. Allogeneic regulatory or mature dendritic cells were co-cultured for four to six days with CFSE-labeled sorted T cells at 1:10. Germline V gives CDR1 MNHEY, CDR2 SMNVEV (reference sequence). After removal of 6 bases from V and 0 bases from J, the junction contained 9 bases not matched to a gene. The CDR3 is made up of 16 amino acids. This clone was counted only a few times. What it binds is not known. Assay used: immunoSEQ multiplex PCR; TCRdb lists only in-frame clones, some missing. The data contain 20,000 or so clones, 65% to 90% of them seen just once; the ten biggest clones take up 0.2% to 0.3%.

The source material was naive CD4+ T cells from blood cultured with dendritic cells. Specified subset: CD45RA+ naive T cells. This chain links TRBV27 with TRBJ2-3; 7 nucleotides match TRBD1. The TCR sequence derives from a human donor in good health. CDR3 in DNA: TGTGCCAGCAGCCGTCTGGGACAGCCTAGCACAGATACGCAGTATTTT. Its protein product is CASSRLGQPSTDTQYF.